These 14 T cell receptor beta chains were sequenced from one sample in a study of blood T cell repertoires in COVID-19. The assay was immunoSEQ multiplex PCR, and TCRdb's table has in-frame clones only and misses some. The repertoire includes some 110,000 clones, more than 70% of them detected once, and roughly 5.4% sits in the top ten. Material: peripheral blood. Source of these receptors: a human donor in a cohort sampled during active COVID-19.

V gene TRBV28 combines with J gene TRBJ2-7, with 11 bases lining up with TRBD2. Germline V gene sequence: CDR1 MDHEN, CDR2 SYDVKM. J was trimmed by 0 bases and V by 3 bases; bases with no gene match: 7. There are 17 residues in the CDR3. The CDR3 here is CASSFRSGRALSYEQYF. The CDR3 bases are TGTGCCAGCAGTTTTCGTAGCGGGAGGGCCCTCTCCTACGAGCAGTACTTC.

As for this clone: This CDR3 is also generated by other DNA sequences in the sample. CDR3 in DNA: TGTGCCAGCAGCCACAGGGACAATGAGCAGTTCTTC. Translating gives CASSHRDNEQFF. This chain uses TRBV11-2 with TRBJ2-1, with D perhaps matching TRBD1 (6 bases). The CDR3 covers 12 residues. The germline gives CDR1 SGHAT, CDR2 FQNNGV. Trimming removed 5 bases from V and 5 bases from J, with 7 bases in between.

This chain connects TRBV10-1 to TRBJ2-7; 8 nucleotides match TRBD1. Looked up from germline, CDR1 is WNHNN and CDR2 is SYGVQD (reference sequence). CDR3 size: 14 residues. V shed 2 bases and J 4 bases; nucleotides not matched to a gene: 4. CDR3: CASSETGGMYEQYF. The CDR3, as DNA: TGCGCCAGCAGTGAGACAGGGGGTATGTACGAGCAGTACTTC.

The chain links TRBV5-5 to TRBJ2-7; 9 bases map to TRBD2. Trimming at V came to 4 bases and at J to 7 bases, leaving 15 bases not matched to a gene. CDR3 length: 16 amino acids. From germline, CDR1 is SGHKS and CDR2 YYEKEE (reference sequence). As DNA, the CDR3 is TGTGCCAGCAGCCGTACGCCGACTAGCGGCTCGGGAGAGCAGTACTTC. Amino acids: CASSRTPTSGSGEQYF.

The chain joins TRBV5-6 to TRBJ2-1, with 11 bases lining up with TRBD2. The germline V gene encodes CDR1 SGHDT and CDR2 YYEEEE. Trimming took 4 bases from V and 2 from J; bases not matched to a gene: 5. CDR3 length: 16 residues. This CDR3 is CASSAGLAAAYNEQFF. The CDR3 DNA is TGTGCCAGCAGCGCGGGACTAGCGGCGGCCTACAATGAGCAGTTCTTC.

V and J are TRBV9 and TRBJ2-2; D might be TRBD2 (5 bases). This CDR3 spans 16 amino acids. Germline CDR1 reads SGDLS; CDR2 reads YYNGEE. Between the trimmed V and J ends, which lost 3 bases and 6 bases, there was a span of 18 bases. The CDR3 loop is CASSAGGDLGAGELFF. The DNA of the CDR3 is TGTGCCAGCAGCGCGGGTGGCGACCTCGGGGCCGGGGAGCTGTTTTTT.

This sequence joins TRBV18 and TRBJ2-7; 9 nucleotides align to TRBD1. Germline CDR1 and CDR2: KGHSH and LQKENI. CDR3 size: 15 residues. V gave up 3 bases and J gave up 2 bases; unmatched junction bases: 5. The CDR3 bases are TGTGCCAGCTCACCCTCCGGGACAGGGCCCTACGAGCAGTACTTC. Its translation is CASSPSGTGPYEQYF. The complete variable domain, with remaining parts taken from reference TRBV18 and TRBJ2-7, reads NAGVMQNPRHLVRRRGQEARLRCSPMKGHSHVYWYRQLPEEGLKFMVYLQKENIIDESGMPKERFSAEFPKEGPSILRIQQVVRGDSAAYFCASSPSGTGPYEQYFGPGTRLTVT.

In its sample, this clone was seen a few times. CDR3 protein: CASSHRGPNEKLFF. DNA of the CDR3: TGTGCCAGCAGCCACAGGGGGCCTAATGAAAAACTGTTTTTT. This chain connects TRBV27 to TRBJ1-4; 9 bases fit TRBD1. Looked up from germline, CDR1 is MNHEY and CDR2 is SMNVEV (reference sequence). This CDR3 region has 14 residues. Germline trimming cut 6 bases from V and 3 bases from J; bases unmatched to any gene: 2.

The rearrangement uses TRBV9 and TRBJ2-7; 7 nucleotides line up with TRBD2. Trimming removed 4 bases from V and 0 bases from J; junction bases left unmatched: 4. The germline CDR1 and CDR2 sequences are SGDLS and YYNGEE. The CDR3 totals 14 residues. CDR3 bases: TGTGCCAGCAGCCGTGGCGGGGGCTCCTACGAGCAGTACTTC. This translates into CASSRGGGSYEQYF.

This chain links TRBV19 with TRBJ2-7; TRBD1 matches at 8 bases. V lost 5 bases and J lost 6; bases outside the gene matches: 9. The CDR3 spans 14 residues. Germline CDR1 and CDR2: LNHDA and SQIVND (reference sequence). In DNA form, the CDR3 reads TGTGCCAGTAGTTCCGGACAGGGTTCGGGCGAGCAGTACTTC. This gives the protein CASSSGQGSGEQYF.

The chain links TRBV6-5 to TRBJ2-5, with 10 bases aligning to TRBD2. The CDR3 sequence is 13 residues long. Germline values: CDR1 MNHEY, CDR2 SVGAGI. Unmatched junction bases numbered 4, after V lost 5 bases and J lost 7 bases. Here the CDR3 reads CASSPSGSGTQYF. For the CDR3, the DNA is TGTGCCAGCAGTCCTAGCGGGAGCGGGACCCAGTACTTC.

V and J are TRBV18 and TRBJ2-5, with D unresolved. The length of the CDR3 is 14 residues. The V gene lost 0 bases and the J gene lost 4 bases, with 9 bases spanning the gap. The germline gives CDR1 KGHSH, CDR2 LQKENI. The CDR3 loop reads CASSPPEVVETQYF. CDR3 in DNA: TGTGCCAGCTCACCACCCGAGGTCGTAGAGACCCAGTACTTC. Variable domain in full (rest from reference TRBV18 and TRBJ2-5): NAGVMQNPRHLVRRRGQEARLRCSPMKGHSHVYWYRQLPEEGLKFMVYLQKENIIDESGMPKERFSAEFPKEGPSILRIQQVVRGDSAAYFCASSPPEVVETQYFGPGTRLLVL.

This chain joins TRBV9 and TRBJ1-5; D gene ambiguous. Germline V gives CDR1 SGDLS, CDR2 YYNGEE. The CDR3 is 14 amino acids. V was pared by 3 bases and J by 5 bases, with 12 bases between. CDR3: CASSEGGYHQPQHF. The CDR3 DNA follows: TGTGCCAGCAGCGAGGGAGGGTATCATCAGCCCCAGCATTTT.

The rearrangement joins TRBV5-6 to TRBJ1-1, with D perhaps TRBD1 (6 bases). There are 14 residues in the CDR3. Trimming left V 3 bases short and J 1 base short, with 10 bases between. Germline loops: CDR1 SGHDT, CDR2 YYEEEE. The CDR3 reads CASSWWTANTEAFF. CDR3 in DNA: TGTGCCAGCAGCTGGTGGACAGCGAACACTGAAGCTTTCTTT.